These 15 T cell receptor beta chains were all obtained from the same sample, sequenced in a study of T cells after yellow fever vaccination. TCRdb passed the 5' RACE reads through MiXCR, listing each CDR3 protein once. The repertoire includes 450,000 to 550,000 distinct CDR3 sequences, 20% to 25% of them detected once, and roughly 16% sits in the top ten. The sequencing used PBMCs, collected approximately 22 days after the first yellow fever vaccination. The source is a man aged 18 to 29 who received the YFV17D yellow fever vaccine.

The chain recombines TRBV19 with TRBJ2-7, with a weak D call TRBD2 (6 bases). CDR3 length equals 14 residues. Germline CDR1 LNHDA, CDR2 SQIVND (reference sequence). With 6 bases removed from V and 3 bases from J, the gap between germline ends came to 15 bases. The CDR3 bases are TGTGCCAGTAGCCGAGCGCTGGGAGGCTACGAGCAGTACTTC. Translating gives CASSRALGGYEQYF.

This chain uses TRBV9 with TRBJ2-3; 9 bases match TRBD2. In germline, CDR1 is SGDLS, CDR2 YYNGEE. The CDR3 has 16 residues. V was pared by 0 bases and J by 2 bases, with 4 bases of the junction left unmatched. This chain's CDR3 is CASSVEGGGVTDTQYF. The CDR3 DNA follows: TGTGCCAGCAGCGTAGAGGGCGGGGGGGTCACAGATACGCAGTATTTT.

This chain connects TRBV3-1 to TRBJ2-1; no clear D. This CDR3 contains 15 residues. V lost 2 bases, J lost 6 bases, and 14 bases lay in between. CDR1 LGHDT and CDR2 YNNKEL come from the germline V gene (reference sequence). CDR3 sequence (DNA): TGTGCCAGCAGCCAAACGAGCGCGAGGCCCAATGAGCAGTTCTTC. Its translation is CASSQTSARPNEQFF.

The rearrangement uses TRBV4-2 and TRBJ1-1; no reliable D call. This CDR3 has 14 amino acids. V shed 0 bases and J shed 5 bases, with 10 bases lying between them. CDR1 and CDR2 from the germline V gene are LGHNA and YNFKEQ. The DNA for the CDR3 is TGTGCCAGCAGCCAAGATTTCGAAGGGACTGAAGCTTTCTTT. Protein: CASSQDFEGTEAFF.

The rearrangement uses TRBV11-1 and TRBJ2-1, with 8 bases aligning to TRBD2. Per germline, CDR1 SGHAT and CDR2 FQDESV (reference sequence). The CDR3 covers 18 residues. Germline trimming cut 2 bases from V and 9 bases from J; bases unmatched to any gene: 18. CDR3 coding DNA: TGTGCCAGCAGCTTACCCCTCCCGGGCGGGGGGAAACAACGTGAGCAGTTCTTC. This translates into CASSLPLPGGGKQREQFF.

The V call is TRBV9, the J call TRBJ2-2, with D possibly TRBD2 on 6 matching bases. The germline CDR1 and CDR2 sequences are SGDLS and YYNGEE. Trimming removed 3 bases at V and 6 bases at J, with 15 bases between. The CDR3 extends over 15 amino acids. The CDR3: CASSADGREAGELFF. CDR3 DNA: TGTGCCAGCAGCGCGGATGGCAGGGAGGCCGGGGAGCTGTTTTTT.

This chain links TRBV28 with TRBJ1-3; TRBD1 might be the D (5 bases). CDR1 is MDHEN and CDR2 is SYDVKM in the germline V gene. This CDR3 is built from 14 residues. The V and J ends lost 6 bases and 4 bases respectively, with 13 bases between them. In DNA, the CDR3 is TGTGCCAGCAGATTAGGGGTACCCGGAAACACCATATATTTT. It translates to CASRLGVPGNTIYF. The variable domain in full, completed from reference TRBV28 and TRBJ1-3, reads DVKVTQSSRYLVKRTGEKVFLECVQDMDHENMFWYRQDPGLGLRLIYFSYDVKMKEKGDIPEGYSVSREKKERFSLILESASTNQTSMYLCASRLGVPGNTIYFGEGSWLTVV.

This clonotype was seen a few times. The chain joins TRBV4-3 to TRBJ2-5; TRBD2 matches at 7 bases. CDR1 LGHNA and CDR2 YSLEER come from the germline V gene. This CDR3 comprises 16 residues. V lost 0 bases to trimming and J lost 4 bases; unmatched junction nucleotides: 8. In DNA, the CDR3 is TGCGCCAGCAGCCAAGACAGCGGGGTGGGAGGAGAGACCCAGTACTTC. It yields the protein CASSQDSGVGGETQYF.

The V gene is TRBV7-9, the J gene TRBJ1-1; D is unclear. V was trimmed by 5 bases and J by 4 bases, leaving 14 bases between them. Per the germline V gene, CDR1 is SEHNR and CDR2 is FQNEAQ (reference sequence). CDR3 length equals 14 residues. As DNA, the CDR3 is TGTGCCAGCAGCCGCGGTCAGGCGGCCACTGAAGCTTTCTTT. It is translated as CASSRGQAATEAFF.

In its sample, this clonotype was seen a few times. The gene calls are TRBV12-5 and TRBJ2-7; D is perhaps TRBD1 or TRBD2 (5 bases each). The CDR3 has 17 residues. V was clipped by 0 bases and J by 2 bases, with 17 bases between them. Germline V CDR1 and CDR2: LGHNT, FRNRAP. As DNA, the CDR3 is TGTGCTAGTGGTTTGGTACGATTGACAGCGGAACCCTACGAGCAGTACTTC. This translates into CASGLVRLTAEPYEQYF.

This clonotype was detected a few times. V and J are TRBV12-3 or TRBV12-4 and TRBJ1-6; 9 nucleotides match TRBD1. CDR3 size: 15 residues. V was clipped by 4 bases and J by 10 bases; unmatched bases: 8. CDR3 DNA sequence: TGTGCCAGCAGTTCTTCCGGGACAGGGCCCTCACCCCTCCACTTT. It encodes CASSSSGTGPSPLHF.

This clonotype showed up just a few times. The V and J genes are TRBV28 and TRBJ2-4, with TRBD1 as a possible D gene (5 bases). The CDR3 has 15 residues. The germline V gene has CDR1 MDHEN and CDR2 SYDVKM. Trimming pared 3 bases from V and 4 bases from J, leaving 13 bases between. CDR3 in amino acids: CASSLAEAGKNIQYF. The CDR3 DNA reads TGTGCCAGCAGTTTGGCCGAGGCAGGGAAAAACATTCAGTACTTC.

The sample holds a few counts of this clonotype. This chain connects TRBV5-1 to TRBJ1-2, with D maybe TRBD1 (5 bases). V lost 5 bases and J 7 bases, leaving 15 bases between the germline ends. Germline-derived CDR1 and CDR2 are SGHRS and YFSETQ. The CDR3 spans 13 residues. CDR3 sequence reads: CASSFGGGGGYTF. The CDR3 nucleotides are TGCGCCAGCAGTTTTGGGGGGGGAGGTGGCTACACCTTC.

The rearrangement links TRBV7-2 to TRBJ2-3, with D perhaps matching TRBD1 (6 bases). Germline V lookup: CDR1 SGHTA, CDR2 FQGNSA. Between the trimmed V and J ends, which lost 1 base and 1 base, there was a span of 9 bases. The CDR3 runs to 15 residues. This chain's CDR3 is CASSLDRVRTDTQYF. The DNA for the CDR3 is TGTGCCAGCAGCTTAGACAGGGTTCGCACAGATACGCAGTATTTT.

A few counts support this clonotype. This chain links TRBV14 with TRBJ1-2; D is uncertain. Germline assignment: CDR1 SGHDN and CDR2 FVKESK. The V and J ends lost 0 bases and 4 bases respectively, with 15 bases between them. The CDR3 contains 16 residues. CDR3 protein: CASSQDLRTALYGYTF. DNA for the CDR3: TGTGCCAGCAGCCAAGATTTGAGAACCGCCCTCTATGGCTACACCTTC.